Sequencing of this T cell receptor beta chain was carried out in a study of CD8+CD57+ T cells in acquired aplastic anemia. Patients sequenced had flow cytometry evidence of CD8+CD57+ cell expansion. Blood came from patients not yet given any therapy. Notes on the study in general: Fewer than 30 CD8+ CDR3 sequences were shared between patients and controls.

According to the study, genomic DNA was the template for TCR beta VDJ and CDR3 profiling. MiXCR, run by TCRdb on the reads, gives a single entry per CDR3 protein. The table shows some 160,000 distinct CDR3 sequences, with around 52% occurring only once. This clonotype has just a few counts. Its cognate antigen is unknown. The CDR3 has 14 amino acids. Losses at the gene ends were 3 bases for V and 5 bases for J; bases not matched to a gene: 5. The germline V gene has CDR1 ENHRY and CDR2 SYGVKD. What was sequenced was sorted CD4+, CD8+, or CD8+CD57+ T cells (not recorded which) from PBMCs. The sequence derives from a human donor with aplastic anemia. The gene calls are TRBV10-3 and TRBJ2-5; TRBD1 agrees at 8 bases. The CDR3 region has the DNA TGTGCCATCAGTGATCAGGGGGCTGTTGAGACCCAGTACTTC. As protein: CAISDQGAVETQYF.